These 8 T cell receptor beta chains share one sample of origin, sequenced in a study of CD8+ T cells in alopecia areata. As to treatment: oral pan-JAK inhibitor, 5-10 mg twice daily. Sequencing relied on a cDNA template that was reverse transcribed from extracted RNA. Method: immunoSEQ multiplex PCR; TCRdb's copy keeps in-frame clones and lacks some. Of roughly 100,000 clones in the sample, about nine tenths were seen once. Sequencing used CD8+ T cells sorted from blood, obtained at roughly week 30, from a patient treated with tofacitinib. The receptors derive from a human donor with alopecia areata.

This sequence joins TRBV11-1 and TRBJ2-3; TRBD2 aligns across 7 bases. J was trimmed by 5 bases and V by 5 bases; bases with no gene match: 10. Per the germline V gene, CDR1 is SGHAT and CDR2 is FQDESV (reference sequence). This CDR3 comprises 15 residues. CDR3 nucleotides: TGTGCCAGCAGCCCCGCTGCGGGAGAAGGAGATACGCAGTATTTT. Translating it yields CASSPAAGEGDTQYF.

The chain combines TRBV4-2 with TRBJ2-7, with 7 bases lining up with TRBD2. The CDR3 loop spans 14 amino acids. CDR1 and CDR2 from the germline V gene are LGHNA and YNFKEQ. V lost 2 bases and J lost 3; bases outside the gene matches: 4. CDR3 sequence reads: CASSQSGTGYEQYF. CDR3 DNA sequence: TGTGCCAGCAGCCAAAGCGGGACCGGCTACGAGCAGTACTTC.

This sequence joins TRBV29-1 and TRBJ2-5, with 10 positions matching TRBD2. V was clipped by 8 bases and J by 5 bases; unmatched bases: 11. CDR1 and CDR2 (germline): SQVTM, ANQGSEA. This CDR3 has 14 amino acids. This CDR3 reads CSPYSGRALETQYF. CDR3 sequence (DNA): TGCAGCCCATACAGCGGGAGGGCCCTGGAGACCCAGTACTTC.

This chain connects TRBV7-9 to TRBJ2-7; D is perhaps TRBD2 (6 bases). CDR1 is SEHNR, CDR2 FQNEAQ, per germline (reference sequence). The CDR3 length is 14 residues. Trimming removed 5 bases from V and 2 bases from J, with 13 bases in between. DNA of the CDR3: TGTGCCAGCAGCCCCAGAGGGACTCCCTACGAGCAGTACTTC. Its translation: CASSPRGTPYEQYF.

This rearrangement joins TRBV19 to TRBJ2-1; D is unresolved. V dropped 6 bases and J dropped 0 bases, with 15 bases sitting between them. CDR1 is LNHDA and CDR2 is SQIVND in the germline V gene (reference sequence). The CDR3 length is 16 residues. The chain's CDR3 is CASRIGVTSSYNEQFF. CDR3 coding DNA: TGTGCCAGTAGGATCGGTGTAACGAGCTCCTACAATGAGCAGTTCTTC.

The chain carries TRBV15 and TRBJ2-3; D perhaps matches TRBD2 (5 bases). Germline V gives CDR1 LNHNV, CDR2 YYDKDF (reference sequence). The V end was cut by 8 bases, the J end by 9 bases, with 12 bases between. The CDR3 consists of 11 residues. The CDR3 DNA reads as TGTGCCACCGAGGGCCGGATCACGCAGTATTTT. Translating gives CATEGRITQYF.

The chain uses TRBV16 and TRBJ2-4; 7 nucleotides agree with TRBD2. CDR3 length equals 17 residues. The germline gives CDR1 KGHSY, CDR2 FQNENV. V dropped 4 bases and J dropped 0; count of bases not matched to a gene: 9. In DNA, the CDR3 is TGTGCCAGCAGCCCGAATACGGGAGGTCTAGCCAAAAACATTCAGTACTTC. It yields the protein CASSPNTGGLAKNIQYF.

The rearrangement joins TRBV7-3 to TRBJ2-1, with 8 nucleotides matching TRBD2. The germline V gene encodes CDR1 SGHTA and CDR2 FQGTGA. CDR3 size: 16 residues. Trimming removed 5 bases from V and 2 bases from J; junction bases left unmatched: 8. This CDR3 is CASSPTSGTAYNEQFF. CDR3 sequence (DNA): TGTGCCAGCAGCCCAACTAGCGGAACCGCCTACAATGAGCAGTTCTTC. The whole variable domain, filled in from reference TRBV7-3 and TRBJ2-1, reads GAGVSQTPSNKVTEKGKYVELRCDPISGHTALYWYRQSLGQGPEFLIYFQGTGAADDSGLPNDRFFAVRPEGSVSTLKIQRTERGDSAVYLCASSPTSGTAYNEQFFGPGTRLTVL.